This T cell receptor (beta chain) was captured by sequencing in a study of glioma-infiltrating T cells. Whole-study context: Sequencing aimed for about 4- to 11-fold coverage of about 920,000 peripheral T cells.

The CDR3 has 17 amino acids. Trimming took off 1 base at V and 0 bases at J, with 12 bases between the two ends. Germline V gene lookup returns CDR1 SEHNR and CDR2 FQNEAQ (reference sequence). Using RNA template, CDR3s of TCR alpha and beta were amplified with iRepertoire arm-PCR. Each CDR3 protein gets one entry after TCRdb re-called the multiplex PCR reads with MiXCR. The sample lists more than 350,000 distinct CDR3 sequences; 41% were seen once. A single count supports this clonotype. Its antigen is unknown. General observations from the study: Tissue-blood divergence was below expectation in non-neoplastic patients, above in gliomas. Only very few CDR3 sequences appeared in both tissue and blood. Shared blood CDR3 signature motifs marked patients with low tissue-blood divergence.

The sample was glioma tissue, nonneoplastic brain tissue, or PBMCs (not recorded which). This sequence originates from a human donor with low-grade glioma or glioblastoma, undergoing nonglioma brain surgery, or in good health (not recorded which). The chain uses TRBV7-9 and TRBJ1-4; D gene uncertain. The CDR3 sequence: CASSLGLGSATNEKLFF. DNA for the CDR3: TGTGCCAGCAGCTTAGGCTTGGGGTCTGCAACTAATGAAAAACTGTTTTTT.